This is a list of T cell receptor beta chains from one sample in a study of blood T cell repertoires in COVID-19. TCRdb's table, derived via immunoSEQ multiplex PCR, lists solely in-frame clones and lacks some. Of 250,000 to 300,000 clones in the sample, 89% were seen once. The sequenced sample consisted of PBMCs or T cells enriched from blood (not recorded which). The receptors originated from a woman aged 40-49 years who had recovered from COVID-19. The CDR3 runs from the conserved cysteine through the conserved F or W. The D gene is left open where the match is weak. Size is omitted from some rows. Given values are once, few, many or a class for expanded clones.

J gene: TRBJ2-3; D gene: -; V gene: TRBV11-2; clone size: -; CDR3 DNA: TGTGCCAGCAGCTTAGATTTCTGGCAGATTAGCACAGATACGCAGTATTTT; CDR3 protein: CASSLDFWQISTDTQYF
J gene: TRBJ2-1; D gene: TRBD2; V gene: TRBV7-2; clone size: -; CDR3 DNA: TGTGCCAGCAGCTCCCGGACTAGCGGGAATCTCGCACACAATGAGCAGTTCTTC; CDR3 protein: CASSSRTSGNLAHNEQFF
J gene: TRBJ2-3; D gene: -; V gene: TRBV11-2; clone size: -; CDR3 DNA: TGTGCCAGCAGCCCCAACACAGATACGCAGTATTTT; CDR3 protein: CASSPNTDTQYF
J gene: TRBJ1-2; D gene: TRBD1; V gene: TRBV2; clone size: -; CDR3 DNA: TGTGCCAGCAGTCGGGACAGGGCGCTAGCTAACTATGGCTACACCTTC; CDR3 protein: CASSRDRALANYGYTF
J gene: TRBJ2-7; D gene: -; V gene: TRBV19; clone size: -; CDR3 DNA: TGTGCCAGTAGTATTTCAGGCAGCCAACCTTCCTACGAGCAGTACTTC; CDR3 protein: CASSISGSQPSYEQYF
J gene: TRBJ1-6; D gene: -; V gene: TRBV5-5; clone size: -; CDR3 DNA: TGTGCCAGCAGCTTGGACGGTCTTGCGGCCCTCCACTTT; CDR3 protein: CASSLDGLAALHF
J gene: TRBJ1-6; D gene: -; V gene: TRBV6-2/TRBV6-3; clone size: once; CDR3 DNA: TGTGCCAGCAGTCAGGACAGTCCACCCCTCCACTTT; CDR3 protein: CASSQDSPPLHF
J gene: TRBJ1-5; D gene: -; V gene: TRBV27; clone size: -; CDR3 DNA: TGTGCCAGCACCCCCGGGGGAGTAGGCAATCAGCCCCAGCATTTT; CDR3 protein: CASTPGGVGNQPQHF
J gene: TRBJ1-1; D gene: -; V gene: TRBV6-5; clone size: -; CDR3 DNA: TGTGCCAGCAGTCCTACGGGCACTGAAGCTTTCTTT; CDR3 protein: CASSPTGTEAFF
J gene: TRBJ2-3; D gene: -; V gene: TRBV5-6; clone size: -; CDR3 DNA: TGTGCCAGCAGCTTGCAGGGGACCACAGATACGCAGTATTTT; CDR3 protein: CASSLQGTTDTQYF
J gene: TRBJ2-7; D gene: TRBD1; V gene: TRBV2; clone size: -; CDR3 DNA: TGTGCCAGCAGTTTCCCGGACAGGGAGTACGAGCAGTACTTC; CDR3 protein: CASSFPDREYEQYF
J gene: TRBJ2-7; D gene: -; V gene: TRBV18; clone size: -; CDR3 DNA: TGTGCCAGCTCACCTCTCCAGGGGTCGGGGGAGCAGTACTTC; CDR3 protein: CASSPLQGSGEQYF
J gene: TRBJ2-7; D gene: -; V gene: TRBV2; clone size: -; CDR3 DNA: TGTGCCAGCACCTTCCTTCGGACACCGAGCAACTACGAGCAGTACTTC; CDR3 protein: CASTFLRTPSNYEQYF
J gene: TRBJ1-1; D gene: -; V gene: TRBV6-5; clone size: -; CDR3 DNA: TGTGCCAGCAGTCTTGTGGGAGGGTCGGGCACTGAAGCTTTCTTT; CDR3 protein: CASSLVGGSGTEAFF
J gene: TRBJ1-5; D gene: -; V gene: TRBV5-3; clone size: -; CDR3 DNA: TGTGCCAGAAGCTTGGATAGGGGCCGTAGCAATCAGCCCCAGCATTTT; CDR3 protein: CARSLDRGRSNQPQHF
J gene: TRBJ2-1; D gene: TRBD2; V gene: TRBV6-5; clone size: -; CDR3 DNA: TGTGCCAGCAGTTTACTAGCGGGGGGGCCGAATGAGCAGTTCTTC; CDR3 protein: CASSLLAGGPNEQFF
J gene: TRBJ2-2; D gene: TRBD1; V gene: TRBV5-5; clone size: -; CDR3 DNA: TGTGCCAGCAGCCTAACAGGGGATGCGAACACCGGGGAGCTGTTTTTT; CDR3 protein: CASSLTGDANTGELFF
J gene: TRBJ1-3; D gene: -; V gene: TRBV5-1; clone size: -; CDR3 DNA: TGCGCCAGCAGCTTGGTGGCAGGGGAAAACACCATATATTTT; CDR3 protein: CASSLVAGENTIYF
J gene: TRBJ1-6; D gene: -; V gene: TRBV5-6; clone size: -; CDR3 DNA: TGTGCCAGCAGCTTGAATTGGGGGGACTCCTATAATTCACCCCTCCACTTT; CDR3 protein: CASSLNWGDSYNSPLHF
J gene: TRBJ2-7; D gene: TRBD2; V gene: TRBV4-2; clone size: -; CDR3 DNA: TGTGCCAGCAGCCAAGATCGGCTAGCGGGAGGTTTAGTCTTC; CDR3 protein: CASSQDRLAGGLVF
J gene: TRBJ1-2; D gene: -; V gene: TRBV5-4; clone size: once; CDR3 DNA: TGTGCCAGCAGCTTGGCTACAGATAACTATGGCTACACCTTC; CDR3 protein: CASSLATDNYGYTF
J gene: TRBJ1-5; D gene: TRBD1; V gene: TRBV19; clone size: once; CDR3 DNA: TGTGCCAGTAGTATCTTGAACAGGGGGGGTGGTAGCAATCAGCCCCAGCATTTT; CDR3 protein: CASSILNRGGGSNQPQHF
J gene: TRBJ1-2; D gene: -; V gene: TRBV5-5; clone size: -; CDR3 DNA: TGTGCCAGCAGCCCGGAGGGACCTCTCACTAACTATGGCTACACCTTC; CDR3 protein: CASSPEGPLTNYGYTF
J gene: TRBJ1-1; D gene: TRBD1; V gene: TRBV4-1; clone size: -; CDR3 DNA: TGCGCCAGCAGCCTCTACCCCAGGGGGGAGACTGAAGCTTTCTTT; CDR3 protein: CASSLYPRGETEAFF
J gene: TRBJ2-7; D gene: -; V gene: TRBV14; clone size: -; CDR3 DNA: TGTGCCAGCAGCCAGGGACGGGGGGAGCAGTACTTC; CDR3 protein: CASSQGRGEQYF
J gene: TRBJ2-5; D gene: -; V gene: TRBV2; clone size: -; CDR3 DNA: TGTGCCAGCAGTGAAGAGATCCCGGCGGTGTACTTC; CDR3 protein: CASSEEIPAVYF
J gene: TRBJ1-2; D gene: TRBD1; V gene: TRBV3-1/TRBV3-2; clone size: -; CDR3 DNA: TGTGCCAGCAGCCAGGCCGGGACAGGGGTTGGCTACACCTTC; CDR3 protein: CASSQAGTGVGYTF
J gene: TRBJ2-5; D gene: TRBD1; V gene: TRBV9; clone size: -; CDR3 DNA: TGTGCCAGCAGCCGCGGACAGGGGGATGGTGGGACCCAGTACTTC; CDR3 protein: CASSRGQGDGGTQYF
J gene: TRBJ2-5; D gene: TRBD1; V gene: TRBV30; clone size: -; CDR3 DNA: TGTGCCTGGAGTACAGGGGGCGTGCGGGAGACCCAGTACTTC; CDR3 protein: CAWSTGGVRETQYF
J gene: TRBJ2-5; D gene: TRBD2; V gene: TRBV6-2/TRBV6-3; clone size: -; CDR3 DNA: TGTGCCAGCAGTGCTGGACTAGCGGGATTTTTAGAGACCCAGTACTTC; CDR3 protein: CASSAGLAGFLETQYF
J gene: TRBJ2-1; D gene: -; V gene: TRBV20-1; clone size: -; CDR3 DNA: TGCAGTGCTAGTCGGAGGTTCGGCGCCTCCTACAATGAGCAGTTCTTC; CDR3 protein: CSASRRFGASYNEQFF
J gene: TRBJ1-2; D gene: TRBD1; V gene: TRBV12-3/TRBV12-4; clone size: -; CDR3 DNA: TGTGCCAGCAGCCCTGGACAGGGGAGAGGCTACACCTTC; CDR3 protein: CASSPGQGRGYTF
J gene: TRBJ1-5; D gene: -; V gene: TRBV15; clone size: -; CDR3 DNA: TGTGCCACCAGCAGAGATCCGGGCAATCAGCCCCAGCATTTT; CDR3 protein: CATSRDPGNQPQHF
J gene: TRBJ2-3; D gene: TRBD2; V gene: TRBV2; clone size: -; CDR3 DNA: TGTGCCAGCAGTTTTAGCGGGGGCCTCACAGATACGCAGTATTTT; CDR3 protein: CASSFSGGLTDTQYF
J gene: TRBJ2-7; D gene: -; V gene: TRBV18; clone size: -; CDR3 DNA: TGTGCCAGCTCACCAGGGTCGAGGGCTCCCGGCGAGCAGTACTTC; CDR3 protein: CASSPGSRAPGEQYF
J gene: TRBJ1-1; D gene: -; V gene: TRBV9; clone size: -; CDR3 DNA: TGTGCCAGCAGCGTTACAGTGAACACTGAAGCTTTCTTT; CDR3 protein: CASSVTVNTEAFF
J gene: TRBJ2-1; D gene: TRBD2; V gene: TRBV6-2/TRBV6-3; clone size: -; CDR3 DNA: TGTGCCAGCAGTGGTGGGACTAGCGGGTGGAATGAGCAGTTCTTC; CDR3 protein: CASSGGTSGWNEQFF
J gene: TRBJ2-5; D gene: TRBD2; V gene: TRBV4-1; clone size: -; CDR3 DNA: TGCGCCAGCAGCCAGGAAGGAGGCGGGGGACCCCAAGAGACCCAGTACTTC; CDR3 protein: CASSQEGGGGPQETQYF
J gene: TRBJ2-2; D gene: TRBD2; V gene: TRBV7-2; clone size: -; CDR3 DNA: TGTGCCAGCAGCTCACTAGCGGGAGTTTCCGGGGAGCTGTTTTTT; CDR3 protein: CASSSLAGVSGELFF
J gene: TRBJ1-1; D gene: -; V gene: TRBV19; clone size: -; CDR3 DNA: TGTGCCAGTATTCGGGAGACTGAAGCTTTCTTT; CDR3 protein: CASIRETEAFF
J gene: TRBJ1-2; D gene: -; V gene: TRBV6-4; clone size: -; CDR3 DNA: TGTGCCAGCAGCGAGGGGGACCCAGCTAACTATGGCTACACCTTC; CDR3 protein: CASSEGDPANYGYTF
J gene: TRBJ1-1; D gene: -; V gene: TRBV12-3/TRBV12-4; clone size: -; CDR3 DNA: TGTGCCAGCGGACCGTTGCAGGGGCAAGCTTTCTTT; CDR3 protein: CASGPLQGQAFF
J gene: TRBJ1-5; D gene: TRBD1; V gene: TRBV2; clone size: -; CDR3 DNA: TGTGCCAGCAGCCAAGGAGGGGGCGGCAATCAGCCCCAGCATTTT; CDR3 protein: CASSQGGGGNQPQHF
J gene: TRBJ1-1; D gene: TRBD1; V gene: TRBV7-3; clone size: -; CDR3 DNA: TGTGCCAGCAGCCCCGGACAGGGAGGGACTGAAGCTTTCTTT; CDR3 protein: CASSPGQGGTEAFF
J gene: TRBJ2-7; D gene: TRBD2; V gene: TRBV2; clone size: -; CDR3 DNA: TGTGCCAGCAGTGATACTAGCGGGTCCTACGAGCAGTACTTC; CDR3 protein: CASSDTSGSYEQYF
J gene: TRBJ2-7; D gene: TRBD2; V gene: TRBV7-3; clone size: -; CDR3 DNA: TGTGCCAGCAGCCATATACTAGCGGGGGGGCCGGCCGAGCAGTACTTC; CDR3 protein: CASSHILAGGPAEQYF
J gene: TRBJ2-5; D gene: -; V gene: TRBV7-2; clone size: -; CDR3 DNA: TGTGCCAGCAGCTTAGTGGCGGGCCGCCAAGAGACCCAGTACTTC; CDR3 protein: CASSLVAGRQETQYF